The next 16 T cell receptor beta chains were all read from a single sample in a study of shared clonotypes between healthy human individuals. Assay: immunoSEQ multiplex PCR; the TCRdb copy retains only in-frame clones and omits some. The profile covers around 700,000 clones, with about two thirds appearing a single time and about 1.8% taken by the ten largest. The sample taken for sequencing was memory CD4+ T cells sorted from blood. Subset denoted: CD45RA-negative fraction. Receptors originate from a woman aged 25 to 39 in good health.

This clone was counted only a few times. The chain couples TRBV7-2 to TRBJ1-2; TRBD1 might be the D (5 bases). Trimming pared 5 bases from V and 3 bases from J, leaving 19 bases between. CDR3 length: 16 amino acids. Germline CDR1 and CDR2: SGHTA and FQGNSA. The CDR3 bases are TGTGCCAGCAGCCCAGGTCAGGGTATTTTGGACTATGGCTACACCTTC. It yields the protein CASSPGQGILDYGYTF.

The V call is TRBV4-2, the J call TRBJ2-1, with 7 bases that match TRBD2. From germline, CDR1 is LGHNA and CDR2 YNFKEQ. V trimming: 1 base; J trimming: 8 bases; junction bases outside the gene matches: 11. The CDR3 loop spans 16 amino acids. CDR3 nucleotides: TGTGCCAGCAGCCAAGGGGAGGGGCGGGATGAGGATGAGCAGTTCTTC. Translated: CASSQGEGRDEDEQFF.

The chain carries TRBV7-3 and TRBJ1-2; D unclear. The V end lost 2 bases, the J end lost 3 bases, and 7 bases lay between the germline ends. This CDR3 contains 13 residues. Germline CDR1 is SGHTA and CDR2 is FQGTGA. This CDR3 is CASSLREDYGYTF. The CDR3 bases are TGTGCCAGCAGCTTACGGGAGGACTATGGCTACACCTTC.

This clone was counted once. The chain carries TRBV15 and TRBJ1-3; D unclear. The CDR3 spans 16 residues. Trimming removed 0 bases from V and 2 bases from J, with 11 bases in between. Germline V gives CDR1 LNHNV, CDR2 YYDKDF (reference sequence). CDR3 amino acids: CATSRDPGAAGNTIYF. In DNA form, the CDR3 reads TGTGCCACCAGCAGAGATCCTGGCGCGGCTGGAAACACCATATATTTT.

This clone was seen a few times. The CDR3 loop is CASSPGTNQPQHF. The CDR3 nucleotides read TGTGCCAGCAGCCCTGGGACTAATCAGCCCCAGCATTTT. This chain links TRBV7-9 with TRBJ1-5, with D possibly being TRBD1 (5 bases). V lost 5 bases, J lost 4 bases, and 9 bases lay in between. Germline V gene lookup returns CDR1 SEHNR and CDR2 FQNEAQ (reference sequence). The CDR3 loop spans 13 amino acids. Using reference TRBV7-9 and TRBJ1-5 for the parts outside the CDR3, the full variable domain is DTGVSQNPRHKITKRGQNVTFRCDPISEHNRLYWYRQTLGQGPEFLTYFQNEAQLEKSRLLSDRFSAERPKGSFSTLEIQRTEQGDSAMYLCASSPGTNQPQHFGDGTRLSIL.

This rearrangement joins TRBV14 to TRBJ1-1; no clear D. V was trimmed by 8 bases and J by 5 bases, leaving 9 bases between them. This CDR3 contains 11 residues. Germline V CDR1 and CDR2: SGHDN, FVKESK. CDR3 DNA: TGTGCCAGCGGATCAGCTACTGAAGCTTTCTTT. This encodes CASGSATEAFF. The variable domain in full, with the rest retrieved from reference TRBV14 and TRBJ1-1, is EAGVTQFPSHSVIEKGQTVTLRCDPISGHDNLYWYRRVMGKEIKFLLHFVKESKQDESGMPNNRFLAERTGGTYSTLKVQPAELEDSGVYFCASGSATEAFFGQGTRLTVV.

Regarding this clone: Other DNA sequences from this sample encode an identical CDR3 as well. V usage is TRBV29-1 and J usage is TRBJ2-7; D is uncertain. Trimming shortened V by 4 bases and J by 3 bases, and 4 bases separated the two germline ends. The germline V gene has CDR1 SQVTM and CDR2 ANQGSEA. This CDR3 spans 10 amino acids. CDR3 loop: CSVGDYEQYF. The CDR3 nucleotides read TGCAGCGTTGGTGACTACGAGCAGTACTTC.

J is TRBJ2-5 and V is TRBV10-2; 7 positions agree with TRBD1. CDR1 is WSHSY and CDR2 is SAAADI in the germline V gene. J gave up 4 bases and V 8 bases, and 13 bases lay outside the gene matches. CDR3 length equals 15 residues. CDR3 amino acids: CASRKGQLQAETQYF. The DNA for the CDR3 is TGCGCCAGCCGGAAGGGACAGCTACAGGCAGAGACCCAGTACTTC.

V gene TRBV6-1 combines with J gene TRBJ2-1; 13 nucleotides match TRBD2. Trimming cost V 3 bases and J 8 bases; bases outside gene matches: 7. This CDR3 region has 16 residues. Germline CDR1 reads MNHNS; CDR2 reads SASEGT. The CDR3 here is CASSEGLAGPFDEQFF. CDR3 in DNA: TGTGCCAGCAGTGAGGGACTAGCGGGACCGTTCGATGAGCAGTTCTTC.

This chain uses TRBV28 with TRBJ2-7; D is possibly TRBD1 (6 bases). This CDR3 is built from 12 residues. Germline V gene data show CDR1 as MDHEN and CDR2 as SYDVKM. V lost 7 bases, J lost 3 bases, and 10 bases lay in between. The CDR3 DNA is TGTGCCAGCACCGCAGGGGACTACGAGCAGTACTTC. It yields the protein CASTAGDYEQYF.

This rearrangement joins TRBV6-5 to TRBJ1-1, with 7 bases matching TRBD1. Germline CDR1 reads MNHEY; CDR2 reads SVGAGI. Trimming removed 4 bases from V and 10 bases from J; junction bases left unmatched: 9. This CDR3 has 13 amino acids. In DNA form, the CDR3 reads TGTGCCAGCAGTTTCCACGAGACAGGGATAGCTTTCTTT. Translating it yields CASSFHETGIAFF.

This clone came up once. Other DNA sequences of this sample code for an identical CDR3. V gene TRBV28 combines with J gene TRBJ1-5; 7 positions agree with TRBD1. The CDR3 is 15 amino acids. The V segment lost 6 bases and the J segment 2 bases; nucleotides outside the gene matches: 7. From germline, CDR1 is MDHEN and CDR2 SYDVKM. Written as DNA, the CDR3 is TGTGCCAGCAGCCCGACAGGGAGGGGCAATCAGCCCCAGCATTTT. Translated: CASSPTGRGNQPQHF.

The V gene is TRBV9, the J gene TRBJ2-1; D call uncertain. Germline V lookup: CDR1 SGDLS, CDR2 YYNGEE. The CDR3 is made up of 15 amino acids. Between the trimmed V and J ends, which lost 2 bases and 0 bases, there was a span of 9 bases. The CDR3 reads CASSVGYNSYNEQFF. The CDR3 region has the DNA TGTGCCAGCAGCGTCGGCTACAACTCCTACAATGAGCAGTTCTTC.

On this clone itself: One junction end does not reproduce the germline sequence, and a read error may be involved. The gene calls are TRBV28 and TRBJ2-7, with 12 nucleotides matching TRBD2. The germline V gene encodes CDR1 MDHEN and CDR2 SYDVKM. The CDR3 is 15 amino acids. CDR3 in amino acids: CASRPTSGGSSEQYF. The DNA of the CDR3 is TGTGCCAGCAGACCTACTAGCGGGGGGTCCTCCGAGCAGTACTTC.

In its sample, this clone was seen a few times. The rearrangement uses TRBV28 and TRBJ1-2; 8 positions match TRBD1. This CDR3 has 15 residues. Germline values: CDR1 MDHEN, CDR2 SYDVKM. Trimming removed 4 bases from V and 3 bases from J; junction bases left unmatched: 7. CDR3: CASSSGQGDHYGYTF. CDR3 DNA sequence: TGTGCCAGCAGTTCAGGACAGGGAGATCACTATGGCTACACCTTC.

This clone was seen a handful of times. This sequence joins TRBV12-5 and TRBJ2-2, with D uncertain. Between the trimmed V and J ends, which lost 4 bases and 6 bases, there was a span of 6 bases. CDR1 is LGHNT, CDR2 FRNRAP, per germline. CDR3 size: 12 residues. In DNA form, the CDR3 reads TGTGCTAGTGGTTACAGCCCCGGGGAGCTGTTTTTT. This translates into CASGYSPGELFF.